Listed here are 20 T cell receptor beta chains from one sample, sequenced in a study of beta chain features in type 1 diabetes. The isolated RNA, all of it, was reverse transcribed, so expressed TCRB transcripts were what got sequenced. Sequencing was performed with immunoSEQ multiplex PCR; in TCRdb, only in-frame clones are kept and a portion is missing. Of 400,000 to 500,000 clones in the sample, approximately 14% were seen once. The sequencing sample was made of naive CD4+ T cells from blood. The receptors were sampled from a man aged 25 to 40 in good health.

This clone occurred a few times. The chain joins TRBV25-1 to TRBJ2-3, with 12 bases lining up with TRBD2. Germline CDR1 is MGHDK and CDR2 is SYGVNS. The CDR3 runs 17 residues. V dropped 2 bases and J dropped 2; count of bases not matched to a gene: 5. CDR3 loop: CASSEPGLAGSTDTQYF. The CDR3 DNA follows: TGTGCCAGCAGTGAACCCGGACTAGCGGGATCCACAGATACGCAGTATTTT.

This clone has just a few counts. The rearrangement uses TRBV30 and TRBJ2-1; no firm D call. V shed 0 bases and J shed 6 bases, with 21 bases lying between them. The germline CDR1 and CDR2 sequences are GTSNPN and SVGIG (reference sequence). This CDR3 is 17 amino acids long. CDR3 region: CAWSVSRVFGWLNEQFF. CDR3 coding DNA: TGTGCCTGGAGTGTAAGCCGGGTATTTGGGTGGCTCAATGAGCAGTTCTTC.

As concerns this clone: Other DNA sequences from this sample encode an identical CDR3 as well. The V and J genes are TRBV9 and TRBJ2-3, with 7 bases aligning to TRBD2. The CDR3 sequence is 14 residues long. CDR1 is SGDLS and CDR2 is YYNGEE in the germline V gene. V shed 4 bases, J shed 0 bases, and the junction held 2 bases outside the gene matches. CDR3 coding DNA: TGTGCCAGCAGCCCTAGCGGTAGCACAGATACGCAGTATTTT. It translates to CASSPSGSTDTQYF.

The table lists this clone with a few counts. The J gene is TRBJ2-2, the V gene TRBV29-1; D is undetermined. The CDR3 spans 16 residues. V was cut by 5 bases and J by 2 bases, with 18 bases left in between. CDR1 is SQVTM and CDR2 is ANQGSEA in the germline V gene. DNA of the CDR3: TGCAGCGTTTCTGGGCCAAAACTAAAAAACACCGGGGAGCTGTTTTTT. Amino acid sequence: CSVSGPKLKNTGELFF.

This chain connects TRBV2 to TRBJ2-5, with TRBD2 matching 9 bases. Per germline, CDR1 SNHLY and CDR2 FYNNEI. J was trimmed by 0 bases and V by 8 bases; bases with no gene match: 13. The CDR3 has 17 amino acids. The CDR3 reads CASPASGEAQYQETQYF. CDR3 sequence (DNA): TGTGCCAGCCCGGCTAGCGGGGAAGCACAGTACCAAGAGACCCAGTACTTC.

V gene TRBV9 combines with J gene TRBJ2-2; D perhaps matches TRBD1 (5 bases). Trimming stripped 4 bases from V and 8 bases from J, with 9 bases between. The CDR3 extends over 12 amino acids. Germline-derived CDR1 and CDR2 are SGDLS and YYNGEE. In DNA, the CDR3 is TGTGCCAGCAGCCTGCACAGGGGGGAGCTGTTTTTT. Its translation is CASSLHRGELFF.

The chain uses TRBV6-5 and TRBJ2-5; 7 nucleotides agree with TRBD1. Looked up from germline, CDR1 is MNHEY and CDR2 is SVGAGI. Germline trimming cut 5 bases from V and 4 bases from J; bases unmatched to any gene: 10. This CDR3 is built from 15 residues. The DNA of the CDR3 is TGTGCCAGCAGTCCGACAGGGTCGGGTGCAGAGACCCAGTACTTC. This gives the protein CASSPTGSGAETQYF.

The chain employs TRBV9 and TRBJ2-2, with unresolved D. The CDR3 extends over 15 amino acids. The germline V and J ends were trimmed by 0 bases and 4 bases, with 10 bases remaining between them. Germline lookup yields CDR1 SGDLS and CDR2 YYNGEE. CDR3: CASSVEPAVTGELFF. CDR3 nucleotide sequence: TGTGCCAGCAGCGTAGAACCAGCAGTCACCGGGGAGCTGTTTTTT.

The chain combines TRBV6-1 with TRBJ1-4; 8 nucleotides match TRBD1. Germline CDR1 reads MNHNS; CDR2 reads SASEGT. The trim removed 7 bases at V and 8 bases at J, leaving 9 bases unmatched. The CDR3 runs 14 residues. CDR3 loop: CASTGQGFWEKLFF. CDR3 DNA sequence: TGTGCCAGCACCGGACAGGGTTTTTGGGAAAAACTGTTTTTT.

The rearrangement uses TRBV15 and TRBJ1-2; D is perhaps TRBD1 (5 bases). Trimming took off 0 bases at V and 5 bases at J, with 10 bases between the two ends. Germline CDR1 is LNHNV and CDR2 is YYDKDF (reference sequence). The CDR3 totals 14 residues. The CDR3 protein is CATSRDRQTYGYTF. The CDR3 DNA sequence: TGTGCCACCAGCAGAGATAGACAGACGTATGGCTACACCTTC.

This clone was picked up a small number of times. The V gene is TRBV10-3, the J gene TRBJ1-4; D is possibly TRBD1 (5 bases). The CDR3 contains 15 residues. V lost 1 base to trimming and J lost 5 bases, with 11 bases between them. CDR1 ENHRY and CDR2 SYGVKD come from the germline V gene. This CDR3 reads CAISEYGTPNEKLFF. The CDR3 DNA is TGTGCCATCAGTGAGTACGGGACTCCAAATGAAAAACTGTTTTTT.

The V call is TRBV5-6, the J call TRBJ2-7; 10 bases fit TRBD1. Trimming removed 5 bases from V and 0 bases from J; junction bases left unmatched: 5. CDR1 and CDR2 (germline): SGHDT, YYEEEE. The CDR3 is 15 residues long. The CDR3: CASRTGQGISYEQYF. In DNA, the CDR3 is TGTGCCAGCAGGACGGGACAGGGGATCTCCTACGAGCAGTACTTC. Complete variable domain (other parts from reference TRBV5-6 and TRBJ2-7): DAGVTQSPTHLIKTRGQQVTLRCSPKSGHDTVSWYQQALGQGPQFIFQYYEEEERQRGNFPDRFSGHQFPNYSSELNVNALLLGDSALYLCASRTGQGISYEQYFGPGTRLTVT.

J is TRBJ2-1 and V is TRBV4-3; TRBD1 matches at 7 bases. The V gene's germline CDR1 is LGHNA and CDR2 YSLEER. The CDR3 sequence is 16 residues long. V lost 3 bases, J lost 7 bases, and 12 bases stayed unmatched. The CDR3 sequence: CASSHGGRGLGNEQFF. As DNA, the CDR3 is TGCGCCAGCAGCCATGGAGGAAGGGGGCTAGGGAATGAGCAGTTCTTC.

This clone was counted between two and nine times. The chain combines TRBV7-2 with TRBJ1-6; D gene uncertain. This CDR3 is built from 15 residues. Trimming took off 1 base at V and 7 bases at J, with 11 bases between the two ends. In germline, CDR1 is SGHTA, CDR2 FQGNSA. The CDR3 DNA sequence: TGTGCCAGCAGCTTAGGTCCAACGGGAAATTCACCCCTCCACTTT. This codes for CASSLGPTGNSPLHF.

The V call is TRBV6-6, the J call TRBJ2-7, with 11 positions matching TRBD2. In germline, CDR1 is MNHNY, CDR2 SVGAGI (reference sequence). Germline trimming cut 5 bases from V and 4 bases from J; bases unmatched to any gene: 10. CDR3 length: 16 amino acids. The CDR3 sequence is CASSATPGTSGYEQYV. The CDR3 bases are TGTGCCAGCAGTGCCACTCCCGGGACTAGCGGATACGAGCAGTACGTC.

This clone was seen only a few times. The V call is TRBV10-3, the J call TRBJ2-2; TRBD1 aligns across 8 bases. Germline V gene lookup returns CDR1 ENHRY and CDR2 SYGVKD. Losses at the gene ends were 8 bases for V and 0 bases for J; bases not matched to a gene: 8. The CDR3 length is 16 residues. The CDR3: CAIGRQGTTNTGELFF. In DNA form, the CDR3 reads TGTGCCATCGGGCGACAGGGGACAACGAACACCGGGGAGCTGTTTTTT.

The chain joins TRBV4-1 to TRBJ1-4, with 7 bases lining up with TRBD1. Per the germline V gene, CDR1 is MGHRA and CDR2 is YSYEKL. CDR3 length: 13 amino acids. J was trimmed by 11 bases and V by 2 bases; bases with no gene match: 5. CDR3 DNA: TGCGCCAGCAGCCAATACCAGGGGGATAAACTGTTTTTT. It yields the protein CASSQYQGDKLFF.

The gene calls are TRBV29-1 and TRBJ1-1; D remains ambiguous. V lost 8 bases, J lost 11 bases, and 12 bases lay in between. The CDR3 is made up of 9 amino acids. Germline CDR1 SQVTM, CDR2 ANQGSEA. Written as DNA, the CDR3 is TGCAGCACTGTTCCCGAGGCTTTCTTT. Amino acid sequence: CSTVPEAFF.

The chain has TRBV7-2 and TRBJ2-1; 11 bases are shared with TRBD2. Per the germline V gene, CDR1 is SGHTA and CDR2 is FQGNSA. CDR3 length: 17 amino acids. J lost 3 bases, V lost 5 bases, and 9 bases had no gene match. This CDR3 is CASSQLPGLADYNEQFF. CDR3 bases: TGTGCCAGCAGCCAGTTACCGGGACTAGCGGACTACAATGAGCAGTTCTTC.

A note on this clone: The sample has other DNA sequences that encode this CDR3 too. The genes are TRBV9 and TRBJ2-1; 8 positions agree with TRBD2. The V gene end was trimmed by 0 bases and the J gene end by 4 bases; junction bases not matched to a gene: 3. The CDR3 is 15 residues long. Germline assignment: CDR1 SGDLS and CDR2 YYNGEE. The DNA for the CDR3 is TGTGCCAGCAGCGTAGAACTAGCGGAATACAATGAGCAGTTCTTC. Encoded protein: CASSVELAEYNEQFF.